The 30 T cell receptor beta chains given below trace back to one sample, sequenced in a study of response to subunit inactivated influenza vaccine. TCRdb ran MiXCR on the RT-PCR reads and lists one entry per CDR3 protein. Of approximately 530,000 distinct CDR3 sequences listed, 13% are singletons. This specimen was PBMCs from blood, taken more than 35 days after vaccination. These receptors originate from a man aged 45-65 years who received an inactivated influenza vaccine.

This clonotype occurred a few times. The V call is TRBV5-5, the J call TRBJ2-7; 7 bases match TRBD2. V dropped 3 bases and J dropped 7; count of bases not matched to a gene: 13. Germline V gene data show CDR1 as SGHKS and CDR2 as YYEKEE (reference sequence). The CDR3 runs 15 residues. The CDR3 sequence is CASSSGGGPGFEQYF. The CDR3 DNA is TGTGCCAGCAGCTCGGGCGGGGGACCGGGGTTTGAGCAGTACTTC.

In the case of this clonotype: One junction end disagrees with the germline gene, perhaps due to a read error. The chain's CDR3 is CASSLGLRTGTDTQYF. In DNA form, the CDR3 reads TGTGCCAGCAGCCTAGGCCTAAGGACAGGGACAGATACGCAGTATTTT. The chain joins TRBV13 to TRBJ2-3, with 8 positions matching TRBD1. This CDR3 contains 16 residues. The germline CDR1 and CDR2 sequences are PRHDT and FYEKMQ (reference sequence).

This clonotype was recorded a few times. The rearrangement links TRBV21-1 to TRBJ2-6; the table's D call, TRBD1, has no DNA check behind it. TRBV21-1 is designated a pseudogene. The CDR3 length is 15 residues. The CDR3: CASSKAGTGANVLTF. CDR3 DNA: TGTGCCAGCAGCAAAGCCGGGACTGGGGCCAACGTCCTGACTTTC.

V usage is TRBV20-1 and J usage is TRBJ1-4; the match to TRBD1 covers 9 bases. V gave up 6 bases and J gave up 7 bases; unmatched junction bases: 9. The CDR3 runs to 14 residues. The germline gives CDR1 DFQATT, CDR2 SNEGSKA (reference sequence). CDR3 region: CSARPGQGFEKLFF. The DNA for the CDR3 is TGCAGTGCCCGACCGGGACAGGGATTTGAAAAACTGTTTTTT.

This rearrangement joins TRBV6-2 or TRBV6-3 to TRBJ2-4; D call uncertain. The CDR3 is 17 amino acids. V was trimmed by 6 bases and J by 2 bases, leaving 20 bases between them. Germline lookup yields CDR1 MNHEY and CDR2 SVGEGT. The CDR3 DNA follows: TGTGCCAGCAGGAGAGGAACTTACCCCTTGACCAAAAACATTCAGTACTTC. Its protein product is CASRRGTYPLTKNIQYF.

This sequence joins TRBV11-2 and TRBJ2-7; possible D gene TRBD2, 6 bases. This CDR3 region has 16 residues. In germline, CDR1 is SGHAT, CDR2 FQNNGV. V lost 5 bases to trimming and J lost 0 bases, with 17 bases between them. The CDR3 region has the DNA TGTGCCAGCAGCACCCTTTCGGGAGAGCACTCCTACGAGCAGTACTTC. It encodes CASSTLSGEHSYEQYF.

In its sample, this clonotype was seen many times. The chain couples TRBV12-3 or TRBV12-4 to TRBJ2-5; 8 bases fit TRBD2. The CDR3 has 15 residues. V gave up 7 bases and J gave up 4 bases; unmatched junction bases: 11. The CDR3 loop is CASTRNSAGAETQYF. CDR3 nucleotides: TGTGCCAGCACACGAAACTCAGCGGGGGCAGAGACCCAGTACTTC.

The CDR3 coding sequence is TGTGCCAGCTCCTTTAAGAGGGGTCGAAATCAGCCCCAGCATTTT. Its protein product is CASSFKRGRNQPQHF. This rearrangement joins TRBV28 to TRBJ1-5; tentatively, D is TRBD1 (5 bases). Trimming removed 8 bases from V and 4 bases from J, with 18 bases in between. The CDR3 contains 15 residues. Germline-derived CDR1 and CDR2 are MDHEN and SYDVKM. The full variable domain, completed using reference TRBV28 and TRBJ1-5, is DVKVTQSSRYLVKRTGEKVFLECVQDMDHENMFWYRQDPGLGLRLIYFSYDVKMKEKGDIPEGYSVSREKKERFSLILESASTNQTSMYLCASSFKRGRNQPQHFGDGTRLSIL.

This clonotype was detected only once. The chain carries TRBV7-9 and TRBJ2-1; D unresolved. The assigned J gene may be wrong: the sequence end matches TRBJ2-7 better. Germline V lookup: CDR1 SEHNR, CDR2 FQNEAQ (reference sequence). The CDR3 contains 12 residues. CDR3 in DNA: TGTGCCAGCAGCTCCGCACGCAATGAGCAGTACTTC. Translation gives CASSSARNEQYF.

J is TRBJ2-5 and V is TRBV2; 7 bases map to TRBD1. The CDR3 covers 14 residues. V was clipped by 6 bases and J by 7 bases; unmatched bases: 11. Germline loops: CDR1 SNHLY, CDR2 FYNNEI. CDR3 protein: CASRGDSRGATQYF. The CDR3 bases are TGTGCCAGCAGGGGGGACAGTCGTGGCGCGACCCAGTACTTC.

Only a few counts were recorded for this clonotype. The chain employs TRBV6-2 or TRBV6-3 and TRBJ2-7; TRBD1 aligns across 7 bases. V was pared by 7 bases and J by 6 bases, with 9 bases of the junction left unmatched. Germline V gene sequence: CDR1 MNHEY, CDR2 SVGEGT. CDR3 size: 13 residues. Here the CDR3 reads CASTLTGVTEQYF. DNA of the CDR3: TGTGCCAGCACCCTTACAGGGGTCACCGAGCAGTACTTC.

The rearrangement links TRBV6-5 to TRBJ2-7; 7 bases match TRBD1. Per germline, CDR1 MNHEY and CDR2 SVGAGI. V shed 6 bases and J 3 bases; nucleotides not matched to a gene: 11. The CDR3 consists of 15 residues. CDR3 loop: CASRPARDSLYEQYF. DNA of the CDR3: TGTGCCAGCAGACCAGCCCGGGACAGCCTCTACGAGCAGTACTTC.

The chain is built from TRBV5-1 and TRBJ2-5; 8 nucleotides align to TRBD2. Trimming took 4 bases from V and 5 from J; bases not matched to a gene: 10. The CDR3 consists of 15 residues. CDR1 and CDR2 from the germline V gene are SGHRS and YFSETQ. For the CDR3, the DNA is TGCGCCAGCAGCCGTTTGATCGCGGGGGGTGAGACCCAGTACTTC. Amino acid sequence: CASSRLIAGGETQYF.

The chain joins TRBV12-3 or TRBV12-4 to TRBJ2-1; TRBD2 matches 9 bases. V dropped 3 bases and J dropped 6; count of bases not matched to a gene: 3. The CDR3 contains 14 residues. Here the CDR3 DNA reads TGTGCCAGCAGTTTCGGACTAGCGCCCAATGAGCAGTTCTTC. This encodes CASSFGLAPNEQFF.

The chain uses TRBV15 and TRBJ2-5, with a possible D match to TRBD1 (6 bases). The V end was cut by 0 bases, the J end by 1 base, with 9 bases between. The CDR3 length is 15 residues. CDR1 and CDR2 from the germline V gene are LNHNV and YYDKDF (reference sequence). CDR3 in DNA: TGTGCCACCAGCAGAGATCCGACAGGCCAAGAGACCCAGTACTTC. This translates into CATSRDPTGQETQYF.

This chain joins TRBV18 and TRBJ2-6, with D maybe TRBD2 (5 bases). CDR1 is KGHSH, CDR2 LQKENI, per germline. CDR3 length: 17 amino acids. V shed 1 base and J shed 1 base, with 11 bases lying between them. CDR3 protein: CASSPRTGNSGANVLTF. The CDR3 DNA is TGTGCCAGCTCACCACGGACGGGAAATTCTGGGGCCAACGTCCTGACTTTC.

There are many counts of this clonotype. The chain is built from TRBV11-2 and TRBJ2-1; the D call may be TRBD1 or TRBD2 (5 bases each). The CDR3 runs to 12 residues. The germline CDR1 and CDR2 sequences are SGHAT and FQNNGV. V lost 1 base, J lost 15 bases, and 13 bases lay in between. Here the CDR3 reads CASSLVRGVLFF. DNA for the CDR3: TGTGCCAGCAGCTTAGTTCGAGGGGTGCTGTTCTTC. Using reference TRBV11-2 and TRBJ2-1 for the parts outside the CDR3, the full variable domain is EAGVAQSPRYKIIEKRQSVAFWCNPISGHATLYWYQQILGQGPKLLIQFQNNGVVDDSQLPKDRFSAERLKGVDSTLKIQPAKLEDSAVYLCASSLVRGVLFFGPGTRLTVL.

This chain connects TRBV20-1 to TRBJ2-4; D possibly corresponds to TRBD2 (6 bases). The germline V gene encodes CDR1 DFQATT and CDR2 SNEGSKA (reference sequence). Trimming took off 5 bases at V and 0 bases at J, with 17 bases between the two ends. This CDR3 is 16 amino acids long. The CDR3 loop reads CSASGTSQLAKNIQYF. The CDR3 DNA reads as TGCAGTGCTTCCGGGACTTCTCAACTAGCCAAAAACATTCAGTACTTC.

The chain has TRBV4-3 and TRBJ2-1, with D possibly TRBD2 on 5 matching bases. Germline values: CDR1 LGHNA, CDR2 YSLEER. This CDR3 has 18 residues. V was shortened by 0 bases and J by 4 bases, with 19 bases between the two germline ends. CDR3 residues: CASSQEWELVEGYNEQFF. The CDR3 bases are TGCGCCAGCAGCCAAGAATGGGAACTAGTAGAGGGTTACAATGAGCAGTTCTTC.

The V gene is TRBV28, the J gene TRBJ2-2; D gene unclear. The CDR3 is 14 residues long. Germline assignment: CDR1 MDHEN and CDR2 SYDVKM. The germline V and J ends were trimmed by 3 bases and 5 bases, with 10 bases remaining between them. The chain's CDR3 is CASSFNSATGELFF. CDR3 nucleotides: TGTGCCAGCAGTTTTAACTCAGCGACCGGGGAGCTGTTTTTT.

This chain uses TRBV20-1 with TRBJ1-5; 9 nucleotides line up with TRBD1. The V segment lost 5 bases and the J segment 2 bases; nucleotides outside the gene matches: 4. The CDR3 length is 14 residues. Germline CDR1 is DFQATT and CDR2 is SNEGSKA (reference sequence). Here the CDR3 reads CSAAQGAGNQPQHF. In nucleotides, the CDR3 is TGCAGTGCTGCACAGGGGGCTGGCAATCAGCCCCAGCATTTT.

The gene calls are TRBV7-2 and TRBJ2-1, with 7 nucleotides matching TRBD1. The V gene end was trimmed by 0 bases and the J gene end by 5 bases; junction bases not matched to a gene: 13. Germline V gene data show CDR1 as SGHTA and CDR2 as FQGNSA. The CDR3 is made up of 18 amino acids. This chain's CDR3 is CASSLAFPEGAINNEQFF. The CDR3 nucleotides read TGTGCCAGCAGCTTAGCCTTTCCTGAGGGGGCGATCAACAATGAGCAGTTCTTC.

The chain has TRBV7-8 and TRBJ2-3; 9 nucleotides align to TRBD2. This CDR3 comprises 17 residues. V trimming: 2 bases; J trimming: 0 bases; junction bases outside the gene matches: 6. Germline CDR1 reads SGHVS; CDR2 reads FQNEAQ. The CDR3 loop reads CASSLPLAGPSTDTQYF. The CDR3 bases are TGTGCCAGCAGCTTACCTCTAGCGGGGCCCAGCACAGATACGCAGTATTTT. The full variable domain, in which reference TRBV7-8 and TRBJ2-3 provide the parts outside the CDR3, is GAGVSQSPRYKVAKRGQDVALRCDPISGHVSLFWYQQALGQGPEFLTYFQNEAQLDKSGLPSDRFFAERPEGSVSTLKIQRTQQEDSAVYLCASSLPLAGPSTDTQYFGPGTRLTVL.

At least ten counts were recorded for this clonotype. This sequence joins TRBV9 and TRBJ2-2; weak D call: TRBD2 (5 bases). The germline V and J ends were trimmed by 1 base and 7 bases, with 17 bases remaining between them. Germline CDR1 reads SGDLS; CDR2 reads YYNGEE. This CDR3 contains 16 residues. In nucleotides, the CDR3 is TGTGCCAGCAGCGTATCTAACGGGGTCTCCATCGGGGAGCTGTTTTTT. Its protein is CASSVSNGVSIGELFF.

The CDR3, as DNA: TGTGCCAGCAGCTTCGGCTCCGCCTACGAGCAGTACTTC. Translating gives CASSFGSAYEQYF. The J gene is TRBJ2-7, the V gene TRBV11-2; D gene ambiguous. This CDR3 has 13 amino acids. The V gene's germline CDR1 is SGHAT and CDR2 FQNNGV. The germline V and J ends were trimmed by 3 bases and 2 bases, with 8 bases remaining between them.

Many counts were recorded for this clonotype. This chain links TRBV12-3 or TRBV12-4 with TRBJ2-3; D remains ambiguous. This CDR3 is 14 amino acids long. Trimming took off 7 bases at V and 1 base at J, with 12 bases between the two ends. The DNA of the CDR3 is TGTGCCAGCACTCCCGCGACTGGCACAGATACGCAGTATTTT. Amino acid sequence: CASTPATGTDTQYF.

The rearrangement links TRBV7-2 to TRBJ2-1, with TRBD2 matching over 7 bases. The V gene end was trimmed by 5 bases and the J gene end by 5 bases; junction bases not matched to a gene: 9. Germline values: CDR1 SGHTA, CDR2 FQGNSA. This CDR3 is built from 15 residues. Written as DNA, the CDR3 is TGTGCCAGCAGCCTCCAGGCGGGGGTCAACAATGAGCAGTTCTTC. Its translation: CASSLQAGVNNEQFF.

This clonotype was seen more than once but under ten times. In nucleotides, the CDR3 is TGTGCCATCCAACCCGACGCGCTCACTGGAAACACCATATATTTT. Translating it yields CAIQPDALTGNTIYF. The chain has TRBV10-3 and TRBJ1-3; the D is unclear. CDR1 is ENHRY, CDR2 SYGVKD, per germline. Trimming shortened V by 8 bases and J by 2 bases, and 16 bases separated the two germline ends. CDR3 length: 15 residues.

A few counts support this clonotype. The chain joins TRBV12-3 or TRBV12-4 to TRBJ1-5, with 9 bases matching TRBD1. The trim removed 5 bases at V and 6 bases at J, leaving 8 bases unmatched. This CDR3 region has 15 residues. CDR3 nucleotide sequence: TGTGCCAGCAGTCCAACAGGGGGCGCAGGTCAGCCCCAGCATTTT. Translation gives CASSPTGGAGQPQHF.

The V call is TRBV5-5, the J call TRBJ2-2, with D possibly TRBD2 on 5 matching bases. CDR1 SGHKS and CDR2 YYEKEE come from the germline V gene (reference sequence). The CDR3 extends over 18 amino acids. Trimming cost V 3 bases and J 7 bases, with 25 bases left between them. CDR3 sequence reads: CASSYSLMSGSNGGELFF. In DNA, the CDR3 is TGTGCCAGCAGCTACTCTTTGATGTCGGGATCGAATGGCGGGGAGCTGTTTTTT.